This T cell receptor (beta chain) was found in a study of cytomegalovirus exposure and HLA in healthy donors. About the study: The early release's HLA-typed donors yielded 65 million to 85 million unique TCRs.

These donors, healthy bone marrow donors, were studied. About this clone itself: Its antigen is unknown.

The V end lost 3 bases, the J end lost 5 bases, and 20 bases lay between the germline ends. The germline V gene has CDR1 SGHRS and CDR2 YFSETQ. The CDR3 is made up of 16 amino acids. Broader study findings: Clonal expansion, a later analysis showed, was greater in HLA-associated TCR beta chains than in equally common others. Most TCR sequences were rare, but some public TCRs occurred in many donors.

Primers for the PCR totalled 60 Vbeta and 13 Jbeta. Clones were sequenced by immunoSEQ multiplex PCR, and TCRdb holds only the in-frame ones, with some missing. The sample carries about 110,000 clones, approximately 12% recorded once. Sample: PBMCs. J is TRBJ1-1 and V is TRBV5-1; maybe TRBD1 (5 bases). This receptor was taken from a man aged 35-49 years in good health and CMV-seropositive. The DNA for the CDR3 is TGCGCCAGCAGCTCGGGGCTCGGCGGGGCGGCGACTGAAGCTTTCTTT. This sequence encodes CASSSGLGGAATEAFF.